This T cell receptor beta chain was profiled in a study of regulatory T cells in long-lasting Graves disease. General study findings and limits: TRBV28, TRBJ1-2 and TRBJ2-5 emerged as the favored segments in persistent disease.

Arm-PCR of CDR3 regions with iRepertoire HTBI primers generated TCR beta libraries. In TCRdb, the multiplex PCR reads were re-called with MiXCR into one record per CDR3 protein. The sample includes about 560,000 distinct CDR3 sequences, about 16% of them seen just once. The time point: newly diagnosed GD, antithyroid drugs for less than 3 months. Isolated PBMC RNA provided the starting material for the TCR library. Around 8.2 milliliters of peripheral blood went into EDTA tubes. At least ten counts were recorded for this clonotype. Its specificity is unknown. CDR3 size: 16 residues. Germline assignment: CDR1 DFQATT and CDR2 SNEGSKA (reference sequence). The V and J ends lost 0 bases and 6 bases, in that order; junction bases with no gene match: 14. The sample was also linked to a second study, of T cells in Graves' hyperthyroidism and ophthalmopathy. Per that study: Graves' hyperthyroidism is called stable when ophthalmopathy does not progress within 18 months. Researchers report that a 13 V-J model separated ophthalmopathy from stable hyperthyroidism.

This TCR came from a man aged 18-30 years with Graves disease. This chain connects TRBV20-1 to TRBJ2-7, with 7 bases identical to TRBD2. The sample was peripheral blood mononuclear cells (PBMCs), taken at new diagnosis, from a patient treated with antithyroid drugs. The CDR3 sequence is CSARDSWNAGAAEQYF. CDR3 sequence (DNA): TGCAGTGCTAGAGATTCGTGGAACGCGGGAGCGGCCGAGCAGTACTTC.